The T cell receptor beta chain under discussion was sequenced for a study of OX40 agonist ivuxolimab in advanced cancers. Overall study context: Three individuals attained partial responses, comprising one hepatocellular carcinoma case and two cutaneous melanoma cases. General study points: The expanded peripheral T cells' antigen specificity was not determined.

In the case of this clone: The antigen is not known.

CDR1 and CDR2 (germline): LNHNV, YYDKDF (reference sequence). The CDR3 runs to 19 residues. The V and J ends lost 4 bases and 0 bases respectively, with 25 bases between them. TCRdb's table, derived via immunoSEQ multiplex PCR, lists solely in-frame clones and lacks some. This repertoire shows 78,000 or so clones, approximately 86% found once; its top ten account for less than 0.8%. Sequencing was performed on CD4+ or CD8+ T cells sorted from blood, taken in a trial of the OX40 agonist ivuxolimab. The chain uses TRBV15 and TRBJ2-7, with D perhaps matching TRBD1 (6 bases). This sequence originates from an adult with an advanced solid tumor such as melanoma, head and neck, liver or kidney cancer. The DNA of the CDR3 is TGTGCCACCAGCAAGGCAGGCAGGGGCGTAACTTCCAGCTCCTACGAGCAGTACTTC. Encoded protein: CATSKAGRGVTSSSYEQYF.